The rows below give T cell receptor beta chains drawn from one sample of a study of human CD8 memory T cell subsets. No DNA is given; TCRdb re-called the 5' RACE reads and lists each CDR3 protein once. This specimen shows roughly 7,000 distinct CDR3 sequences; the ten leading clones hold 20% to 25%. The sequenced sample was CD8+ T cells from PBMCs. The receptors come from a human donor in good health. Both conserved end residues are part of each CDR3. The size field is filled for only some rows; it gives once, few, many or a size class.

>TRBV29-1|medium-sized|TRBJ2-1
CSVVTMGLGLSPGQFF
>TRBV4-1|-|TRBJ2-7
CASSPILDRGTNEQYF
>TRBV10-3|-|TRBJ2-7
CAISESGPLGQYF
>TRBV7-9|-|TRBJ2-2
CASSDGPQRDTGELFF
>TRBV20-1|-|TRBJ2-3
CSASELAGPPPDTQYF
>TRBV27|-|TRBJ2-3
CASSFGTAGTDTQYF
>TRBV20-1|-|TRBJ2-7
CSASDVGPGVGQYF
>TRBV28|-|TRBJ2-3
CASSFLFGVGTDTQYF
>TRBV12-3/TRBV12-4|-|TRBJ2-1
CASSRGDPYNEQFF
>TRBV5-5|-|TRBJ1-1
CASSEMNTEAFF
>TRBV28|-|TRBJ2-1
CASKTSGRRQFF
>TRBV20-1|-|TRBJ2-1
CSAIFPPGVLNEQFF
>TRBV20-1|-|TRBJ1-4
CSAREGIDATNEKLFF
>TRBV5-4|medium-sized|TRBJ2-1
CASSLSSYNEQFF
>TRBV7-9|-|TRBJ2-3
CASSLPLRGASTDTQYF
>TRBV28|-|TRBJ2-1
CASSTRTVPLRQFF
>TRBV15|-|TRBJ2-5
CATSREGWETQYF
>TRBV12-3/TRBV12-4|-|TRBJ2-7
CASSLVPAGGYEQYF
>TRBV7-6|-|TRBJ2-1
CASSLASPLADEQFF
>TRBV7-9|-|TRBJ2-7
CASSSTGTTFGQYF
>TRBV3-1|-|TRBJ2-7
CASSASREQYF
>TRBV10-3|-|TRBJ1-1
CAISEPSTGLDTEAFF
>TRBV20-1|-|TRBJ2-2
CSARGRVNTGELFF
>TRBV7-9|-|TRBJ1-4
CASSPTPRGIEEKLFF
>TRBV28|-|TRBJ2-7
CASSQLAGSYEQYF
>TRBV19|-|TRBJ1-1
CASSWTGTSTTEAFF
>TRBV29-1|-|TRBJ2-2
CSVAVGTTPRGTGELFF
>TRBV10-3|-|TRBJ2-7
CAISDQQGARSYEQYF
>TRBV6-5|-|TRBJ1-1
CASSYSTGPGTEAFF
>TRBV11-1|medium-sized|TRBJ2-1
CASSLTIPYNEQFF
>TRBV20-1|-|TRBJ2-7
CSATDRASGEQYF
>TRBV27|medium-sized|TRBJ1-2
CASGNEGTVNYGYTF
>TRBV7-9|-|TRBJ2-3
CASSLEYAGDTDTQYF
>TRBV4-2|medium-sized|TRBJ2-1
CASSQGSEQFF
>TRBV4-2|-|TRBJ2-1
CASSQGEASGSDEQFF
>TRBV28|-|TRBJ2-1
CASRLGLASEQFF
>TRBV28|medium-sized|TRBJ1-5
CASSSRQPEKNQPQHF
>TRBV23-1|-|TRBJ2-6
CASSPPTVSSGANVLTF
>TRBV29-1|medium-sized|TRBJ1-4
CSVGSPVNNEKLFF
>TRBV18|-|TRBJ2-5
CASSPGTAYQETQYF
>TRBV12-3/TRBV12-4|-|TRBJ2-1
CASSATGTGGLNEQFF
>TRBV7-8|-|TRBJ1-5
CASSWDSQPQHF
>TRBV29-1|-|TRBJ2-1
CSVDSPGRGGSYNEQFF
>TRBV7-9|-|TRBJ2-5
CASSWPAGGPEETQYF
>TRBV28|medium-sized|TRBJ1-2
CASSFTGYGYTF
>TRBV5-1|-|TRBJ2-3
CASSLNTRPGGRILEGDTQYF
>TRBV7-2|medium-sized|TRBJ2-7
CASSFERGSYEQYF
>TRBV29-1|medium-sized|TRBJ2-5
CSANGLAGGAETQYF
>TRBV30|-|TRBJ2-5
CAWSPGGPKETQYF
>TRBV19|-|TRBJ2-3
CASRELAGAADTQYF
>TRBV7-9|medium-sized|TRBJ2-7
CASSLLGGLPSYEQYF
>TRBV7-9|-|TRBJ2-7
CASSFSGNSYEQYF
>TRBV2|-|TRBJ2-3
CASSPITSGGTDTQYF
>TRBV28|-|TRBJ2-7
CASSPPGALNEQYF